This TCR beta chain was identified in a study of T cell repertoires in cytomegalovirus infection. Study in general: CMV infection and matching HLA type were both indicated by public TCR beta signatures.

TCRdb ran MiXCR on the reads and lists one entry per CDR3 protein. This sample has approximately 490,000 distinct CDR3 sequences, with about 11% found just once. Germline assignment: CDR1 DFQATT and CDR2 SNEGSKA (reference sequence). The CDR3 totals 14 residues. The V end was cut by 3 bases, the J end by 4 bases, with 14 bases between. Regarding the study as a whole: What dominated the ex vivo response were HLA-C-restricted CMV-specific TCR beta clonotypes. Public TCR beta family frequency separated CMV-and-HLA carriers, including in an independent cohort.

As for this clonotype: Its antigen remains unidentified.

Sequencing input: PBMCs. This chain uses TRBV20-1 with TRBJ2-3, with D tentatively TRBD2 (6 bases). This sequence originates from a human donor in good health (CMV status not recorded). Some clones in this sample may be carry-over from other donors' samples. As DNA, the CDR3 is TGCAGTGCTAGTTCAGGGAGGATTCCAGATACGCAGTATTTT. The encoded protein is CSASSGRIPDTQYF.